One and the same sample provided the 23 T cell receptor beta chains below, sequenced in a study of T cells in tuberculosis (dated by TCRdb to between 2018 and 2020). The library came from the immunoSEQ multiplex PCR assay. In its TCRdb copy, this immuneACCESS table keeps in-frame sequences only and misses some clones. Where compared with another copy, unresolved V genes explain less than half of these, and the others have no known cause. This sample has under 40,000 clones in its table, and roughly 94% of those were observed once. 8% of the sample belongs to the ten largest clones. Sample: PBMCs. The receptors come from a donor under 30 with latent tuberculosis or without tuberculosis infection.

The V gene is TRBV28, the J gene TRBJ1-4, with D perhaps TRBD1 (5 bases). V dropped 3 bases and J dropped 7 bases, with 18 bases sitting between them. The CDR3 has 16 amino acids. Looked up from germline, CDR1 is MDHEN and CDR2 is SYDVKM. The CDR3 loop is CASSFSGSGVFEKLFF. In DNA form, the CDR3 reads TGTGCCAGCAGTTTTTCAGGGTCGGGAGTCTTTGAAAAACTGTTTTTT.

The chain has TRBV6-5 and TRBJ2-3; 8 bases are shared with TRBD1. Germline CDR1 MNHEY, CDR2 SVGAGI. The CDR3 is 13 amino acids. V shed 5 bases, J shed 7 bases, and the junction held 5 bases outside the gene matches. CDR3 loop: CASSPGGVYTQYF. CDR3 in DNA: TGTGCCAGCAGTCCAGGGGGCGTGTATACGCAGTATTTT.

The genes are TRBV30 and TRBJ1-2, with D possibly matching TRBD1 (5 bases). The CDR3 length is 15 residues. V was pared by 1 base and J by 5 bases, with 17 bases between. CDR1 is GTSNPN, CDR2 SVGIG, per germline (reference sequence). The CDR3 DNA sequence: TGTGCCTGGAGTGAGGAGGGGATTGCAGTTTATGGCTACACCTTC. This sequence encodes CAWSEEGIAVYGYTF.

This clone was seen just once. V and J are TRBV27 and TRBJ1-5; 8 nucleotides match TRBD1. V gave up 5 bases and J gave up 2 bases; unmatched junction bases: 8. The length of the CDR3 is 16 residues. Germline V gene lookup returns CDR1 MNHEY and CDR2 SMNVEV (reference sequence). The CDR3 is CASSPGGVKGNQPQHF. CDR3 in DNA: TGTGCCAGCAGTCCAGGGGGCGTGAAGGGCAATCAGCCCCAGCATTTT.

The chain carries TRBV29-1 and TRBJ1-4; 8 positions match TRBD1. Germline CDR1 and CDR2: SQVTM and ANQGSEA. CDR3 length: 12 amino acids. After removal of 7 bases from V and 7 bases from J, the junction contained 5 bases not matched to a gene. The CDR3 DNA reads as TGCAGCGCCCGGACAGGGTTTGAAAAACTGTTTTTT. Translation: CSARTGFEKLFF.

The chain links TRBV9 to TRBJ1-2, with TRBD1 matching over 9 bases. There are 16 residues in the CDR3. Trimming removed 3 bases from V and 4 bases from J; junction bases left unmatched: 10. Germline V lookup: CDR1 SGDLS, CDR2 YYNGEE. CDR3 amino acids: CASSGIKTGQGYGYTF. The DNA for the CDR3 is TGTGCCAGCAGCGGCATCAAAACGGGACAGGGCTATGGCTACACCTTC.

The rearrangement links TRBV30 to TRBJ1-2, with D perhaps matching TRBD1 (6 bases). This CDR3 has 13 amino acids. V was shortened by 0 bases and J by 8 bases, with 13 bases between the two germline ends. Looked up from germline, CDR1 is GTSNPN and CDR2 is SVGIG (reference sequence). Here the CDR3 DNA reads TGTGCCTGGAGTGTCCAGGGGAGTGGCGGCTACACCTTC. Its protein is CAWSVQGSGGYTF.

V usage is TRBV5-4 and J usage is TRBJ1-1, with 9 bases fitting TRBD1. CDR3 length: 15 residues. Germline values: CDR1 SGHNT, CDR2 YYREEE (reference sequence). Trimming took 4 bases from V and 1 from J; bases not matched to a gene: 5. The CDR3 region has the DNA TGTGCCAGCAGCCACAGGGGGCAGGGGAACACTGAAGCTTTCTTT. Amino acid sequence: CASSHRGQGNTEAFF.

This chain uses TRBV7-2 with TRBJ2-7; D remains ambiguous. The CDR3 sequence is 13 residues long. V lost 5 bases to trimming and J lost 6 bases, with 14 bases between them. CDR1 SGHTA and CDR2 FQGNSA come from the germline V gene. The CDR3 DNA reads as TGTGCCAGCAGCCCCAAGGCAGGTCTCGAGCAGTACTTC. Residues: CASSPKAGLEQYF.

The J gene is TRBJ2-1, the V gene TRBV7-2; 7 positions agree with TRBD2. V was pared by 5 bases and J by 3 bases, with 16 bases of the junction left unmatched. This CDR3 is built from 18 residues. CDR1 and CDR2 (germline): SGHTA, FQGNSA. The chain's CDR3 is CASSPRGGEGLLYNEQFF. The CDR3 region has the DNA TGTGCCAGCAGCCCGAGGGGCGGGGAGGGCCTACTCTACAATGAGCAGTTCTTC. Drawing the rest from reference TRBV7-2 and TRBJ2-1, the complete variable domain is GAGVSQSPSNKVTEKGKDVELRCDPISGHTALYWYRQSLGQGLEFLIYFQGNSAPDKSGLPSDRFSAERTGGSVSTLTIQRTQQEDSAVYLCASSPRGGEGLLYNEQFFGPGTRLTVL.

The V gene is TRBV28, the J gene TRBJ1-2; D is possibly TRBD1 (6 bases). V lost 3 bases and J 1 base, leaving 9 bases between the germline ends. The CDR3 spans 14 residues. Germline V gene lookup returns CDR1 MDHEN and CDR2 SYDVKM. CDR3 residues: CASSFPRGNYGYTF. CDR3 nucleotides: TGTGCCAGCAGTTTCCCCAGGGGTAACTATGGCTACACCTTC.

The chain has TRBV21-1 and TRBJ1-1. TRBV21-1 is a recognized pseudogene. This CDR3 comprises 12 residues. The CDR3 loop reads CASRGSRLLAFF. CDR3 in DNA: TGTGCCAGCAGGGGTAGCCGACTTCTAGCTTTCTTT.

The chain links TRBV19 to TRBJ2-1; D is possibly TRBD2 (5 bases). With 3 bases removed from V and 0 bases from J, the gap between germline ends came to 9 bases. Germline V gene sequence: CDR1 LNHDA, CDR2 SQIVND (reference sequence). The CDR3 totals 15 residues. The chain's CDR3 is CASSIGSVSYNEQFF. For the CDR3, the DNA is TGTGCCAGTAGTATTGGTAGCGTCTCCTACAATGAGCAGTTCTTC.

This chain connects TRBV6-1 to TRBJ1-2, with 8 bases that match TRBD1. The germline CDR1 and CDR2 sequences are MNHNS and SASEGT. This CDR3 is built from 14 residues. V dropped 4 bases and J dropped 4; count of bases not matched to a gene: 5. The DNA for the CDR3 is TGTGCCAGCAGTGGGGCAGGGGGCTTCTATGGCTACACCTTC. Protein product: CASSGAGGFYGYTF.

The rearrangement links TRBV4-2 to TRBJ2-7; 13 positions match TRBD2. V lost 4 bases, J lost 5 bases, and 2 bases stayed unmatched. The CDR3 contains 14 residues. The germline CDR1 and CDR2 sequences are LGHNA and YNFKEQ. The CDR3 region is CASSLTSGRDEQYF. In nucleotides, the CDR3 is TGTGCCAGCAGCCTCACTAGCGGGAGGGACGAGCAGTACTTC.

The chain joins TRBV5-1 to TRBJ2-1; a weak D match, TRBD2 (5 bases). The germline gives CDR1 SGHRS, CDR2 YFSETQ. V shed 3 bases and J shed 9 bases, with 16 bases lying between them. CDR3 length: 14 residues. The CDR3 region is CASSSGFQLGEQFF. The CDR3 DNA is TGCGCCAGCAGCTCGGGGTTTCAATTGGGTGAGCAGTTCTTC.

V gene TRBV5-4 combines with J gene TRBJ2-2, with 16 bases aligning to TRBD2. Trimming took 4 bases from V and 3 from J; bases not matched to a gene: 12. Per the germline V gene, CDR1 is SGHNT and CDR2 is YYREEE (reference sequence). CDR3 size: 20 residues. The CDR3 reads CASSGWGLAGGLRDTGELFF. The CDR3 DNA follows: TGTGCCAGCAGCGGATGGGGACTAGCGGGAGGGCTCCGAGACACCGGGGAGCTGTTTTTT.

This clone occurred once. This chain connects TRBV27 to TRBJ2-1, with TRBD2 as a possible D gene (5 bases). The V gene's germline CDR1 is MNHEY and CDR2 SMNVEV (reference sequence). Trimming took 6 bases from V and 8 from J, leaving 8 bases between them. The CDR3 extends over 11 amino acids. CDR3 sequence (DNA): TGTGCCAGCAGAAAGAGGGATGAGCAGTTCTTC. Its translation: CASRKRDEQFF.

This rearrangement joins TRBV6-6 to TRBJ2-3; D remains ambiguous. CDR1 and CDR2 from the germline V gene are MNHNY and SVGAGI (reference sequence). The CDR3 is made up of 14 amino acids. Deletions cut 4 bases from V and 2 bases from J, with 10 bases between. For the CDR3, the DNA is TGTGCCAGCAGTTTCCTGCGGATCACAGATACGCAGTATTTT. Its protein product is CASSFLRITDTQYF.

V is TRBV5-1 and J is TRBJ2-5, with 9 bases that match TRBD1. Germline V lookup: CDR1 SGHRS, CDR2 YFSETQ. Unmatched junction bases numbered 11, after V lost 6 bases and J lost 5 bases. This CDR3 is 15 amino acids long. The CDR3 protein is CASTLQGAAPETQYF. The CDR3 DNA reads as TGCGCCAGCACCCTACAGGGGGCGGCCCCGGAGACCCAGTACTTC.

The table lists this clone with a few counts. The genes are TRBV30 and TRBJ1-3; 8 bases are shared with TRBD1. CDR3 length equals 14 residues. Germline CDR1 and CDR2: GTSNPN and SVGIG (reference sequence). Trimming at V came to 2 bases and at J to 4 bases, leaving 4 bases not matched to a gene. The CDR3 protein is CAWSYGTGGNTIYF. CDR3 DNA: TGTGCCTGGAGTTACGGGACAGGAGGAAACACCATATATTTT.

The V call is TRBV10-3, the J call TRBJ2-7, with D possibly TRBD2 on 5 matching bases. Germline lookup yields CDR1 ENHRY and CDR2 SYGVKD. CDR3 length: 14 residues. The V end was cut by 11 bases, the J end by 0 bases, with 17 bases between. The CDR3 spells CASTGVASSYEQYF. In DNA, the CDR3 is TGTGCCTCAACCGGGGTCGCAAGCTCCTACGAGCAGTACTTC.

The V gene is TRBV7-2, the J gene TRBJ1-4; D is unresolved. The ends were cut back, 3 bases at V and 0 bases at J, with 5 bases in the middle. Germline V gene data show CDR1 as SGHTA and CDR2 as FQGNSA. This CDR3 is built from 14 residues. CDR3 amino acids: CASSLAATNEKLFF. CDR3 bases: TGTGCCAGCAGCTTGGCAGCAACTAATGAAAAACTGTTTTTT.